This T cell receptor beta chain was captured by sequencing in a study of cytomegalovirus exposure and HLA in healthy donors. Germline CDR1 and CDR2: MDHEN and SYDVKM. Trimming removed 3 bases at V and 4 bases at J, with 4 bases between. This CDR3 spans 12 amino acids. 60 Vbeta and 13 Jbeta primers were used in PCR. TCRdb's table, derived via immunoSEQ multiplex PCR, lists solely in-frame clones and lacks some. The sample holds 180,000 or so clones, 60% to 85% seen once. This chain uses TRBV28 with TRBJ1-5; no reliable D call. Sequenced sample: PBMCs. The receptor was derived from a male donor in good health and CMV-seronegative. The CDR3 loop is CASSFMNQPQHF. CDR3 nucleotide sequence: TGTGCCAGCAGTTTTATGAATCAGCCCCAGCATTTT.